This is a list of T cell receptor beta chains from one sample in a study of blood T cell repertoires in COVID-19. The repertoire was sequenced with immunoSEQ multiplex PCR; TCRdb's copy has only in-frame clones and lacks some. Seen here are a few hundred thousand clones, 70% to 90% observed once, and the top ten hold 3% to 3.5%. Specimen: peripheral blood. These receptors came from a man in his sixties with acute or convalescent COVID-19. The CDR3 runs from the conserved cysteine through the conserved F or W. D genes are given only for firm matches. Size is omitted from some rows. Given values are once, few, many or a class for expanded clones.

v_call	clone_size	d_call	j_call	cdr3_nt	cdr3_aa
TRBV19	-	-	TRBJ1-1	TGTGCCAGTAGTATTTGGTTTGGGGCGCAGGGGCAGAACACTGAAGCTTTCTTT	CASSIWFGAQGQNTEAFF
TRBV7-9	few	-	TRBJ2-6	TGTGCCAGCAGCCCCCAGAGTGCGGGCTCTGGGGCCAACGTCCTGACTTTC	CASSPQSAGSGANVLTF
TRBV14	-	TRBD2	TRBJ2-5	TGTGCCAGCAGCCCCCGACTAGCGGGGTTAGAGACCCAGTACTTC	CASSPRLAGLETQYF
TRBV12-3/TRBV12-4	-	-	TRBJ2-2	TGTGCCAGCAGCACAGGGAACACCGGGGAGCTGTTTTTT	CASSTGNTGELFF
TRBV5-1	-	-	TRBJ2-3	TGCGCCAGCAGCTTGGAGGGGCTAGGTCAGAGGATCGGGGGTCGCGATACGCAGTATTTT	CASSLEGLGQRIGGRDTQYF
TRBV18	-	-	TRBJ1-2	TGTGCCAGCTCCCCCGGCGCGGGGGGCGACTATGGCTACACCTTC	CASSPGAGGDYGYTF
TRBV7-3	many	TRBD1	TRBJ2-3	TGTGCCAGCAGCCTAGACAGGGACGGGGTGGTGGATACGCAGTATTTT	CASSLDRDGVVDTQYF
TRBV28	-	TRBD1	TRBJ1-5	TGTGCCAGCAGTACCGGACAGGGTCGTAGGAATCAGCCCCAGCATTTT	CASSTGQGRRNQPQHF
TRBV5-4	-	TRBD2	TRBJ2-4	TGTGCCAGCAGCCCACTAGCGGGGGGTGCCAGGGGAGACATTCAGTACTTC	CASSPLAGGARGDIQYF
TRBV29-1	-	-	TRBJ1-4	TGCAGCGCGCTGGCAGCAACTAATGAAAAACTGTTTTTT	CSALAATNEKLFF
TRBV4-3	-	-	TRBJ1-5	TGCGCCAGCAGCCAAGATAGGGGATATCAGCCCCAGCATTTT	CASSQDRGYQPQHF
TRBV29-1	-	-	TRBJ2-3	TGCAGCGTTGAAGCGAAGGGGGGGATAACAGATACGCAGTATTTT	CSVEAKGGITDTQYF
TRBV4-3	-	TRBD1	TRBJ2-1	TGCGCCAGCAGCCAAGAAGGGACAGGGATGACCAACAATGAGCAGTTCTTC	CASSQEGTGMTNNEQFF
TRBV27	-	TRBD1	TRBJ1-6	TGTGCCAGCAGTCCTCGGACAGGGTGGAATTCACCCCTCCACTTT	CASSPRTGWNSPLHF
TRBV5-1	-	-	TRBJ2-7	TGCGCCAGCAGCATGACACAGGGTTACGAGCAGTACTTC	CASSMTQGYEQYF
TRBV28	-	TRBD1	TRBJ2-3	TGTGCCAGCAGTCCGGGGACAGGGCAAACAGATACGCAGTATTTT	CASSPGTGQTDTQYF
TRBV5-5	-	TRBD1	TRBJ1-2	TGTGCCAGCAGTCCCGACAGGGGGTATGGCTACACCTTC	CASSPDRGYGYTF